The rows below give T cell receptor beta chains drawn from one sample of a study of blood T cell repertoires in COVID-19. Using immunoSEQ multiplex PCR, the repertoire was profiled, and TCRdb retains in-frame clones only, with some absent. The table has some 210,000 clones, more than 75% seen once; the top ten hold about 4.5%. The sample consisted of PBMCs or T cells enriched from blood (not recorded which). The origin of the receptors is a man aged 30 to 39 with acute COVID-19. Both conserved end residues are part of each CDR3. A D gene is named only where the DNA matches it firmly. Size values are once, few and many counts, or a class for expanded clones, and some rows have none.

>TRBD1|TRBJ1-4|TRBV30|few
CAWRGTGRANEKLFF
TGTGCCTGGAGGGGGACAGGTCGGGCTAATGAAAAACTGTTTTTT
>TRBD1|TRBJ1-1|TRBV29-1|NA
CSVGTGGAGTEAFF
TGCAGCGTTGGAACAGGGGGCGCGGGTACTGAAGCTTTCTTT
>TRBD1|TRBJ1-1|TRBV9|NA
CASSPYPLTGGGKGSEAFF
TGTGCCAGCAGCCCTTATCCGTTAACAGGGGGCGGAAAGGGGTCGGAAGCTTTCTTT
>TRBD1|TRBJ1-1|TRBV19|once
CASSIQGANTEAFF
TGTGCCAGTAGTATACAGGGGGCGAACACTGAAGCTTTCTTT
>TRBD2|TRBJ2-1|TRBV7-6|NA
CASSLLLSGGSYNEQFF
TGTGCCAGCAGCTTGCTACTTAGCGGGGGTTCCTACAATGAGCAGTTCTTC
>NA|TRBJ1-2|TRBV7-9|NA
CASSLQANYGYTF
TGTGCCAGCAGCTTACAGGCTAACTATGGCTACACCTTC
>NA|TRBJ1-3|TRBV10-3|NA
CAISGASSSGNTIYF
TGTGCCATCAGCGGCGCCTCTAGCTCTGGAAACACCATATATTTT
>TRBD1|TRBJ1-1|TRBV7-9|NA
CASSPGQGSFTEAFF
TGTGCCAGCAGCCCTGGACAGGGTTCTTTCACTGAAGCTTTCTTT
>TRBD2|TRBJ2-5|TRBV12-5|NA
CASGLALAGFSYRETQYF
TGTGCTAGTGGTTTGGCTTTAGCGGGGTTTTCATACAGAGAGACCCAGTACTTC
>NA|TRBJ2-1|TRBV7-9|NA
CASSHTSMGLHNEQFF
TGTGCCAGCAGCCATACCTCAATGGGACTCCACAATGAGCAGTTCTTC
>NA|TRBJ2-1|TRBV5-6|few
CASSLAGPSPEQFF
TGTGCCAGCAGCTTGGCTGGCCCTTCCCCTGAGCAGTTCTTC
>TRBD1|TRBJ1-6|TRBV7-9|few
CASSSPTRGLNSPLHF
TGTGCCAGCAGCTCGCCGACCAGGGGGCTTAATTCACCCCTCCACTTT
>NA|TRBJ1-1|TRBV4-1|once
CASSQGGSEAFF
TGCGCCAGCAGCCAAGGGGGCTCTGAAGCTTTCTTT
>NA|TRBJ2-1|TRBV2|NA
CASSPTWLAEQFF
TGTGCCAGCTCCCCGACTTGGCTGGCTGAGCAGTTCTTC
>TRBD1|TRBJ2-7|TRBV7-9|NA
CASSLTTGSSYEQYF
TGTGCCAGCAGCTTAACGACAGGGAGCTCCTACGAGCAGTACTTC
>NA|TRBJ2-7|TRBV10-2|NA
CATWPGNYEQYF
TGCGCCACCTGGCCAGGGAACTACGAGCAGTACTTC
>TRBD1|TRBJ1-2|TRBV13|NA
CASSPDRGFRYGYTF
TGTGCCAGCAGCCCGGACAGGGGATTTAGGTATGGCTACACCTTC
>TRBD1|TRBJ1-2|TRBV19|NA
CASSRGTGAGYTF
TGTGCCAGTAGTAGAGGGACAGGGGCTGGCTACACCTTC
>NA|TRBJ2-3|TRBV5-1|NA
CASSGGAHDADTQYF
TGCGCCAGCAGCGGTGGGGCCCATGACGCAGATACGCAGTATTTT
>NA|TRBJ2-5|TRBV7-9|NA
CASSLNLPGAQYF
TGTGCCAGCAGCTTAAACCTCCCGGGGGCCCAGTACTTC
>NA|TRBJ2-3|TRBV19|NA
CASRVMGTDTQYF
TGTGCCAGCAGGGTGATGGGCACAGATACGCAGTATTTT
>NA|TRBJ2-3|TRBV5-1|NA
CASSLYGKSTDTQYF
TGCGCCAGCAGCTTGTACGGGAAAAGCACAGATACGCAGTATTTT
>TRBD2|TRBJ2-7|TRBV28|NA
CAIGTSGGSYEQYF
TGTGCCATCGGGACTAGCGGGGGCTCCTACGAGCAGTACTTC
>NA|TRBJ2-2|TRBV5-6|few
CASSQGTGELFF
TGTGCCAGCAGCCAGGGCACCGGGGAGCTGTTTTTT
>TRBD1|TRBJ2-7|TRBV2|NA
CASSFTGGSYEQYF
TGTGCCAGCAGTTTTACAGGGGGTAGCTACGAGCAGTACTTC
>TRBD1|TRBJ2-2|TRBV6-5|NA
CASSRQTGGTGELFF
TGTGCCAGCAGTCGACAGACAGGGGGCACCGGGGAGCTGTTTTTT
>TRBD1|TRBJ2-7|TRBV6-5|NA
CASSSTPGQGSYEQYF
TGTGCCAGCAGTTCTACCCCGGGACAGGGCTCCTACGAGCAGTACTTC
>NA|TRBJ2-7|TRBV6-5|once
CASRYSREQYF
TGTGCCAGCAGGTACTCCCGGGAGCAGTACTTC
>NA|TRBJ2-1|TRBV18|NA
CASSPLGGSRFF
TGTGCCAGCTCACCACTTGGAGGATCGAGGTTCTTC
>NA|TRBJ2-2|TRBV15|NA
CATSRDYLNTGELFF
TGTGCCACCAGCAGAGATTACTTGAACACCGGGGAGCTGTTTTTT
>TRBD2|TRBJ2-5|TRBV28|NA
CASSFISGPKETQYF
TGTGCCAGCAGTTTTATTAGCGGGCCAAAAGAGACCCAGTACTTC
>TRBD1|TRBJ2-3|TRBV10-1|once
CASSSGTGGWDTQYF
TGCGCCAGCTCCTCCGGGACAGGGGGCTGGGATACGCAGTATTTT
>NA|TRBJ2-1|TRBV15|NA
CATSRDSHNEQFF
TGTGCCACCAGCAGGGACAGTCACAATGAGCAGTTCTTC